This TCR beta chain is from a study of identical twins. Via MiXCR, TCRdb re-called the 5' RACE reads, giving one row per CDR3 protein. The repertoire has about 390,000 distinct CDR3 sequences, approximately 8.7% of them found once; the top ten carry 8% to 9.5%. This clonotype appeared a few times. Germline V gene lookup returns CDR1 LGHNA and CDR2 YNFKEQ. V shed 1 base and J shed 4 bases, with 20 bases lying between them. The CDR3 spans 18 residues. This sequence was found in a woman aged 45 to 65 in good health. The material sequenced was naive T cells sorted from blood. The chain employs TRBV4-2 and TRBJ2-1; D tentatively fits TRBD1 or TRBD2 (5 bases each). The CDR3 is CASSQGRGTPGFYNEQFF. The CDR3 nucleotides are TGTGCCAGCAGCCAAGGGAGAGGGACCCCGGGGTTTTACAATGAGCAGTTCTTC.